This TCR beta chain was retrieved from a study of control samples from healthy donors and cancer patients. Sequenced by immunoSEQ multiplex PCR; TCRdb stores in-frame clones only, minus some. This sample has tens of thousands of clones, with under 95% found just once. This CDR3 has 13 residues. V lost 4 bases to trimming and J lost 6 bases, with 13 bases between them. Germline V lookup: CDR1 SGHRS, CDR2 YFSETQ. The sequencing sample was made of PBMCs. The rearrangement joins TRBV5-1 to TRBJ1-2, with D possibly being TRBD1 (5 bases). This TCR came from a man younger than 45 with colorectal cancer. This CDR3 reads CASSLQGSNGYTF. CDR3 in DNA: TGCGCCAGCAGCCTGCAGGGTTCAAATGGCTACACCTTC.